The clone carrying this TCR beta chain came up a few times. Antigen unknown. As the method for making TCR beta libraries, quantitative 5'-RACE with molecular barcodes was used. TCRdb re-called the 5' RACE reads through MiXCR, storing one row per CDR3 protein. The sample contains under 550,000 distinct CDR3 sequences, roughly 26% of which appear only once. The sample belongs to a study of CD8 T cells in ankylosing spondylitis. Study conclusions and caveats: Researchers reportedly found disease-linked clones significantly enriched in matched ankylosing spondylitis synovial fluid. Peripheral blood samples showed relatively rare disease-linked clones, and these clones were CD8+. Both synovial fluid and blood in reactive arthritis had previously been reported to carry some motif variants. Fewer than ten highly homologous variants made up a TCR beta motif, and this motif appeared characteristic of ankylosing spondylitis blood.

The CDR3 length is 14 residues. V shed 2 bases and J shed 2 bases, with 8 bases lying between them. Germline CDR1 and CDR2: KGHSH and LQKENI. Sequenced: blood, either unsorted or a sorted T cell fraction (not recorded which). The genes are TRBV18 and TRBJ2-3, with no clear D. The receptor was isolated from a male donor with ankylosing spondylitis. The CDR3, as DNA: TGTGCCAGCTCACCAAACTGGATCACAGATACGCAGTATTTT. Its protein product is CASSPNWITDTQYF.